The 4 T cell receptor beta chains presented below share a single source sample, sequenced in a study of blood T cell repertoires in COVID-19. Repertoires were generated with immunoSEQ multiplex PCR, while TCRdb's copy carries only in-frame clones and drops some. Of some 250,000 clones listed, about 90% are singletons. Material for sequencing was peripheral blood. Receptor source: a woman aged 25-40 years who had recovered from COVID-19.

The chain combines TRBV13 with TRBJ2-7, with D maybe TRBD1 (6 bases). V dropped 2 bases and J dropped 0 bases, with 11 bases sitting between them. Germline V gene data show CDR1 as PRHDT and CDR2 as FYEKMQ (reference sequence). The CDR3 runs to 15 residues. The CDR3 region is CASSLNRASSYEQYF. The CDR3 nucleotides are TGTGCCAGCAGCTTAAACAGGGCAAGCTCCTACGAGCAGTACTTC. The full variable domain, in which reference TRBV13 and TRBJ2-7 provide the parts outside the CDR3, is AAGVIQSPRHLIKEKRETATLKCYPIPRHDTVYWYQQGPGQDPQFLISFYEKMQSDKGSIPDRFSAQQFSDYHSELNMSSLELGDSALYFCASSLNRASSYEQYFGPGTRLTVT.

This chain uses TRBV27 with TRBJ2-3; TRBD2 aligns across 11 bases. The ends lost 5 bases at V and 2 bases at J; junction bases unmatched: 6. The length of the CDR3 is 16 residues. CDR1 and CDR2 from the germline V gene are MNHEY and SMNVEV (reference sequence). CDR3 coding DNA: TGTGCCAGCAGTGTCCTAGCGGGGGGTTTCACAGATACGCAGTATTTT. It encodes CASSVLAGGFTDTQYF.

CDR3 sequence: CASSSRAMVGMNTEAFF. In DNA, the CDR3 is TGTGCCAGCAGTTCCAGGGCCATGGTAGGAATGAACACTGAAGCTTTCTTT. The chain couples TRBV27 to TRBJ1-1; D perhaps matches TRBD1 (5 bases). V lost 4 bases, J lost 0 bases, and 18 bases lay in between. This CDR3 spans 17 amino acids. Per germline, CDR1 MNHEY and CDR2 SMNVEV (reference sequence).

The CDR3 is CASSSFLGLGSLHNEQFF. Written as DNA, the CDR3 is TGTGCCAGCAGCTCCTTCCTCGGCTTAGGTAGCCTCCACAATGAGCAGTTCTTC. The chain employs TRBV11-2 and TRBJ2-1; D call uncertain. Germline V gene lookup returns CDR1 SGHAT and CDR2 FQNNGV. The CDR3 totals 18 residues. V lost 4 bases and J lost 5, with 24 bases in between.